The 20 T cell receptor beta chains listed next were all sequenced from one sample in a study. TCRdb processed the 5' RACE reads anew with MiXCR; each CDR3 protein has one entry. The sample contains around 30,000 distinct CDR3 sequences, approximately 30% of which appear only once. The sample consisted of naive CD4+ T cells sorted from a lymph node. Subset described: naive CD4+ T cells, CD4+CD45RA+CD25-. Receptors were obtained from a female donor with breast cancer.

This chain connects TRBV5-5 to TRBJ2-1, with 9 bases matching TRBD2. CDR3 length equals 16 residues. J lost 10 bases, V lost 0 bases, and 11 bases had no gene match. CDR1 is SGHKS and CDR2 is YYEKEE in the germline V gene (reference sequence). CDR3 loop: CASSLEGPSGVLEQFF. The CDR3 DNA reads TGTGCCAGCAGCTTGGAGGGGCCTAGCGGGGTCCTCGAGCAGTTCTTC.

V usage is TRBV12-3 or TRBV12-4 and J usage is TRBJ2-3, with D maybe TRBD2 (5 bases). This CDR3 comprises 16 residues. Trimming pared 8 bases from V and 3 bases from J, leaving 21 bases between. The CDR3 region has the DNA TGTGCCAGCGGCACCCCCCGAAGCGGATTAACAGATACGCAGTATTTT. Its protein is CASGTPRSGLTDTQYF.

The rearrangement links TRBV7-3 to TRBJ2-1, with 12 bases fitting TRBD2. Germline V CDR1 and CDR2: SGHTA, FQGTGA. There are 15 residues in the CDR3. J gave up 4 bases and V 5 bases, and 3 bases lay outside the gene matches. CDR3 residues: CASSQTSGGYNEQFF. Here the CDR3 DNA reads TGTGCCAGCAGCCAGACTAGCGGGGGATACAATGAGCAGTTCTTC. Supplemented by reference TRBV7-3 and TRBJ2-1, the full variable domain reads GAGVSQTPSNKVTEKGKYVELRCDPISGHTALYWYRQSLGQGPEFLIYFQGTGAADDSGLPNDRFFAVRPEGSVSTLKIQRTERGDSAVYLCASSQTSGGYNEQFFGPGTRLTVL.

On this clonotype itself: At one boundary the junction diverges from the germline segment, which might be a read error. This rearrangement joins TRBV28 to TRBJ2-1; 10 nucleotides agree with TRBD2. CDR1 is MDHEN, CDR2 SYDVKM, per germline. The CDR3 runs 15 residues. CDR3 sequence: CAGSRTSGAYNEQFF. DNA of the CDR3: TGTGCCGGCAGCCGGACTAGCGGAGCCTACAATGAGCAGTTCTTC.

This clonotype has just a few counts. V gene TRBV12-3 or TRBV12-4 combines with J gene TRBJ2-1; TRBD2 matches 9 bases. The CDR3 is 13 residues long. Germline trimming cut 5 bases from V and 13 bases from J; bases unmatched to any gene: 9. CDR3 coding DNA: TGTGCCAGCAGTGCCACCGGGACTAGCTTTCAGTTCTTC. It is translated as CASSATGTSFQFF.

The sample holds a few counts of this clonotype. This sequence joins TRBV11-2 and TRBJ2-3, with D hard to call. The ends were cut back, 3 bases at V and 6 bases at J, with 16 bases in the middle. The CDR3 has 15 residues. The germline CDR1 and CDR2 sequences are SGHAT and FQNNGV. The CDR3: CASSFPSVGVDTQYF. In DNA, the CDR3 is TGTGCCAGCAGCTTCCCCTCAGTGGGTGTCGATACGCAGTATTTT.

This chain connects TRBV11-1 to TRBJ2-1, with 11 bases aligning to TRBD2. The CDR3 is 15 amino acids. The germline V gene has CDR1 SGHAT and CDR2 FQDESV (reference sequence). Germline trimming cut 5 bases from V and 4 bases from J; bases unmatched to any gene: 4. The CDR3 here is CASSPLAGGYNEQFF. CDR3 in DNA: TGTGCCAGCAGCCCCCTAGCGGGAGGATACAATGAGCAGTTCTTC. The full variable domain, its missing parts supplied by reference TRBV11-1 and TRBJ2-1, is EAEVAQSPRYKITEKSQAVAFWCDPISGHATLYWYRQILGQGPELLVQFQDESVVDDSQLPKDRFSAERLKGVDSTLKIQPAELGDSAMYLCASSPLAGGYNEQFFGPGTRLTVL.

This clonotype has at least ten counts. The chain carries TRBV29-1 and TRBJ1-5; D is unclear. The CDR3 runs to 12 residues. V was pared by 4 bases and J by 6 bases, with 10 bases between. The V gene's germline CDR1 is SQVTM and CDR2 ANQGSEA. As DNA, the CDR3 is TGCAGCGTTGGATTCCTGGGTCAGCCCCAGCATTTT. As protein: CSVGFLGQPQHF.

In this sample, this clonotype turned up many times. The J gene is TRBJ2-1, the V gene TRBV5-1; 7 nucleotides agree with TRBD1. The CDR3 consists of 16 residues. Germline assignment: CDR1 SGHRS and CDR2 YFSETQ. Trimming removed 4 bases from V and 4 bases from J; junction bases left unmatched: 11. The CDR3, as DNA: TGCGCCAGCAGCCCGCGAGAGGGGGCGCGGTACAATGAGCAGTTCTTC. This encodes CASSPREGARYNEQFF.

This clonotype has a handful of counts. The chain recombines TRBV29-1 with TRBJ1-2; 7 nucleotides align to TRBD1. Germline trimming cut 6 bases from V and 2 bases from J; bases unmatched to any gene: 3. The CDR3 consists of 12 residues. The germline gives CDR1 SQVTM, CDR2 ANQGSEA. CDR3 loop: CSVVGQNYGYTF. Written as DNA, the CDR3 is TGCAGCGTGGTGGGACAGAACTATGGCTACACCTTC.

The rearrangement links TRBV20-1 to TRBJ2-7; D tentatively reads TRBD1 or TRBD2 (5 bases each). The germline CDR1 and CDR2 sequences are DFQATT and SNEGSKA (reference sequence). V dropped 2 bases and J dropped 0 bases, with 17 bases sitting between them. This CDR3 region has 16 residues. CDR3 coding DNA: TGCAGTGCTAGATTTTGGGGGTTCCTGTCCTCCTACGAGCAGTACTTC. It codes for CSARFWGFLSSYEQYF.

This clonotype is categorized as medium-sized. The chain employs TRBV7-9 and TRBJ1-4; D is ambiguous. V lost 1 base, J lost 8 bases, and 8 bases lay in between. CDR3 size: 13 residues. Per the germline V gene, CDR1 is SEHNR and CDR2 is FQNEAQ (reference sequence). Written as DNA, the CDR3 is TGTGCCAGCAGCTTAGGTTCGAGGGAAAAACTGTTTTTT. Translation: CASSLGSREKLFF.

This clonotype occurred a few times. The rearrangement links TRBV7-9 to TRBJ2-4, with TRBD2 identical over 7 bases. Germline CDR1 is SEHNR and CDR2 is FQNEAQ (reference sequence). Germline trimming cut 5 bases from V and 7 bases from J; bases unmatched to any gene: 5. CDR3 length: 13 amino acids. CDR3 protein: CASSPMGGNIQYF. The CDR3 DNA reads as TGTGCCAGCAGCCCGATGGGGGGGAACATTCAGTACTTC.

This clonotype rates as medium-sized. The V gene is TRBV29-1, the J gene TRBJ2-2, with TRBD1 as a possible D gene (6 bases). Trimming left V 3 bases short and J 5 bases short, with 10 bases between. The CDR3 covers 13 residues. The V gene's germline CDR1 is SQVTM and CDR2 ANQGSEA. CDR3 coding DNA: TGCAGCGTTGATGCCCAGGGGACCGGGGAGCTGTTTTTT. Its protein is CSVDAQGTGELFF.

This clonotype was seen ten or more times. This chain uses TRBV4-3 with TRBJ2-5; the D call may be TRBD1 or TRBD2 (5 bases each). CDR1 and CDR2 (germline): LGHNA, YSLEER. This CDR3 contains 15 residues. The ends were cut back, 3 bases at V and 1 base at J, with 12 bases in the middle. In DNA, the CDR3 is TGCGCCAGCAGCCAGTCGGTGGGGGTCCAAGAGACCCAGTACTTC. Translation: CASSQSVGVQETQYF.

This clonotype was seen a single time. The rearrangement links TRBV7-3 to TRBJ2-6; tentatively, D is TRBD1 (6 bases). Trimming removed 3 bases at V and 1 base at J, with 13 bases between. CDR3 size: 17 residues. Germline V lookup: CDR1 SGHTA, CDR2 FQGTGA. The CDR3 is CASSFGGLRSGANVLTF. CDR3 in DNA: TGTGCCAGCAGCTTTGGGGGCCTCCGTTCTGGGGCCAACGTCCTGACTTTC. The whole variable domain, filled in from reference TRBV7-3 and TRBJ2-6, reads GAGVSQTPSNKVTEKGKYVELRCDPISGHTALYWYRQSLGQGPEFLIYFQGTGAADDSGLPNDRFFAVRPEGSVSTLKIQRTERGDSAVYLCASSFGGLRSGANVLTFGAGSRLTVL.

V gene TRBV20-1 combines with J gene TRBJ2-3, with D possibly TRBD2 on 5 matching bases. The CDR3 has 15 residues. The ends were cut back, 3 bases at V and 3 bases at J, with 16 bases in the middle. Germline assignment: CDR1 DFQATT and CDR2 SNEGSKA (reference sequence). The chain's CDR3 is CSASSVGRGTDTQYF. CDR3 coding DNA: TGCAGTGCTAGTAGCGTTGGTCGGGGAACAGATACGCAGTATTTT.

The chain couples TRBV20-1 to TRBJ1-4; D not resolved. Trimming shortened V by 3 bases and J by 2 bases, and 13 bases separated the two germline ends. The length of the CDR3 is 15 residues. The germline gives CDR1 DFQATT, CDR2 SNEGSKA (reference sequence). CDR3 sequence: CSASASGTTNEKLFF. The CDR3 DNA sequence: TGCAGTGCTAGTGCGTCGGGCACGACTAATGAAAAACTGTTTTTT.

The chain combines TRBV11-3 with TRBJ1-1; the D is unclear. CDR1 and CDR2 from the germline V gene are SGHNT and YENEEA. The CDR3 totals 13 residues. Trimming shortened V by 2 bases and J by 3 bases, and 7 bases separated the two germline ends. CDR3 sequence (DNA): TGTGCCAGCAGCTTAATGGTAGACACTGAAGCTTTCTTT. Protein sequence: CASSLMVDTEAFF.

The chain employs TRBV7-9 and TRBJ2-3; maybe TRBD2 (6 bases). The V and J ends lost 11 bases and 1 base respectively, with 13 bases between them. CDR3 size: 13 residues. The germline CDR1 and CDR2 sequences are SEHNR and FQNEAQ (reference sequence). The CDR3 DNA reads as TGTGCCGGCGGGATAACGGGCACAGATACGCAGTATTTT. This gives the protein CAGGITGTDTQYF.